The present T cell receptor beta chain was sequenced within a study of vaccination and CD4 T cells after COVID-19. CD4+ T cells that had been cultured provided DNA sequenced with the Oncomine TCR Beta short-read assay. Genomic DNA was isolated from cultured CD4+ T cells. TCRdb recomputed calls from the PCR reads with MiXCR, one row per CDR3 protein. The sample includes about 14,000 distinct CDR3 sequences, less than 50% of them seen just once. Treatment given: approximately 11-day PBMC culture with coronavirus spike peptide pools or control peptides (ViraFEST assay). Germline loops: CDR1 DFQATT, CDR2 SNEGSKA (reference sequence). V lost 3 bases to trimming and J lost 0 bases, with 9 bases between them. CDR3 length: 15 residues. This clonotype was observed a few times. Antigen specificity is unknown.

This chain links TRBV20-1 with TRBJ1-6; D remains ambiguous. Source material: cultured CD4+ T cells from blood. This TCR was recovered from a human donor with COVID-19. The CDR3 DNA reads as TGCAGTGCTAGGGGTAGGCACTCCTATAATTCACCCCTCCACTTT. The encoded protein is CSARGRHSYNSPLHF.